The 26 T cell receptor beta chains below come from one sample, sequenced in a study of CD8+CD57+ T cells in acquired aplastic anemia. Patients sequenced had flow cytometry evidence of CD8+CD57+ cell expansion. Genomic DNA acted as the template from which TCR beta VDJ combination and CDR3 sequence profiling were carried out. MiXCR was run by TCRdb on the reads, yielding one entry per CDR3 protein. In the table there are around 250,000 distinct CDR3 sequences, 82% of which are singletons. Sequencing used sorted CD4+, CD8+, or CD8+CD57+ T cells (not recorded which) from PBMCs. The source of these receptors is a human donor with aplastic anemia.

About this clonotype: One end of the junction is discordant with germline, which a read error may explain. The rearrangement uses TRBV9 and TRBJ2-5; 7 nucleotides agree with TRBD2. Germline assignment: CDR1 SGDLS and CDR2 YYNGEE. CDR3 length: 15 residues. The DNA of the CDR3 is TGTGCCAGCAGTTCAAGCGGGACTTGGGAAGAGACCCAGCACTTC. Its protein is CASSSSGTWEETQHF.

The rearrangement joins TRBV20-1 to TRBJ1-2, with D uncertain. Germline V gene lookup returns CDR1 DFQATT and CDR2 SNEGSKA (reference sequence). The CDR3 extends over 13 amino acids. Trimming removed 3 bases at V and 4 bases at J, with 12 bases between. The CDR3 region is CSASVSEIYGYTF. The DNA for the CDR3 is TGCAGTGCTAGCGTGTCAGAGATCTATGGCTACACCTTC.

This chain joins TRBV9 and TRBJ1-2; TRBD1 matches 7 bases. The CDR3 contains 15 residues. V dropped 5 bases and J dropped 4; count of bases not matched to a gene: 11. In germline, CDR1 is SGDLS, CDR2 YYNGEE. The DNA of the CDR3 is TGTGCCAGCAGACGGAGTCAGGGGGACGCCTATGGCTACACCTTC. This gives the protein CASRRSQGDAYGYTF.

This clonotype was counted once. This sequence joins TRBV7-3 and TRBJ1-5, with 9 bases that match TRBD1. The CDR3 loop spans 15 amino acids. V shed 5 bases, J shed 16 bases, and the junction held 18 bases outside the gene matches. Germline V CDR1 and CDR2: SGHTA, FQGTGA. The DNA for the CDR3 is TGTGCCAGCAGCCTCACAGGGGGCGGGACTGAAGCTTTCCATTTT. It yields the protein CASSLTGGGTEAFHF.

The V gene is TRBV15, the J gene TRBJ2-3; D possibly matches TRBD1 or TRBD2 (5 bases each). V dropped 2 bases and J dropped 5 bases, with 20 bases sitting between them. The CDR3 contains 17 residues. Germline CDR1 is LNHNV and CDR2 is YYDKDF (reference sequence). The DNA for the CDR3 is TGTGCCACCAGCAGAACTCCGGGACCCATTCCGGGAGATACGCAGTATTTT. This translates into CATSRTPGPIPGDTQYF.

The V call is TRBV2, the J call TRBJ1-1; D is perhaps TRBD1 (6 bases). Germline assignment: CDR1 SNHLY and CDR2 FYNNEI. The ends were cut back, 4 bases at V and 3 bases at J, with 15 bases in the middle. The CDR3 extends over 15 amino acids. CDR3 in amino acids: CASSGGGGQDTEAFF. CDR3 nucleotide sequence: TGTGCCAGCAGTGGTGGGGGGGGGCAGGACACTGAAGCTTTCTTT.

The chain is built from TRBV7-8 and TRBJ1-2; D is possibly TRBD1 (5 bases). V was shortened by 3 bases and J by 14 bases, with 25 bases between the two germline ends. The germline V gene encodes CDR1 SGHVS and CDR2 FQNEAQ. The CDR3 contains 15 residues. The CDR3 bases are TGTGCCAGCAGCTTGCCGGGGGGTCCCAATACGCAGTATACCTTC. Translation: CASSLPGGPNTQYTF.

The chain uses TRBV7-9 and TRBJ2-5, with TRBD2 matching 10 bases. The CDR3 has 16 residues. Germline V gene sequence: CDR1 SEHNR, CDR2 FQNEAQ (reference sequence). Trimming cost V 5 bases and J 5 bases; bases outside gene matches: 11. For the CDR3, the DNA is TGTGCCAGCAGCGGAAGCGGGGGGGCCACCGGGGAGACCCAGTACTTC. Its protein is CASSGSGGATGETQYF.

The V and J genes are TRBV5-1 and TRBJ2-5; D unresolved. V shed 0 bases and J shed 5 bases, with 5 bases lying between them. The CDR3 runs to 12 residues. In germline, CDR1 is SGHRS, CDR2 YFSETQ. The CDR3 region is CASSLAMETQYF. CDR3 sequence (DNA): TGCGCCAGCAGCTTGGCCATGGAGACCCAGTACTTC.

As concerns this clonotype: The CDR3 end shows no conserved phenylalanine or tryptophan, and so a read error is likely. V gene TRBV7-9 combines with J gene TRBJ2-3; 9 positions match TRBD2. The CDR3 contains 13 residues. J lost 3 bases, V lost 11 bases, and 6 bases had no gene match. Germline V gene lookup returns CDR1 SEHNR and CDR2 FQNEAQ (reference sequence). CDR3 coding DNA: TGTGCCGGCGGGGGGGCTAGGACAGATACGCAGTATGTT. The encoded protein is CAGGGARTDTQYV.

A remark on this clonotype: An end of the junction differs from the germline gene, which may be a read error. The rearrangement uses TRBV4-1 and TRBJ2-7; maybe TRBD1 (6 bases). Germline loops: CDR1 MGHRA, CDR2 YSYEKL. This CDR3 comprises 13 residues. CDR3 residues: CASSLAGVYEQYF. The DNA of the CDR3 is TGTGCCAGCAGCTTAGCAGGGGTCTACGAGCAGTACTTC.

To note about this clonotype: Its ends do not fully match the called genes, so a read error is possible. This chain uses TRBV7-9 with TRBJ2-3; TRBD2 is a possible D gene (6 bases). The CDR3 covers 15 residues. Per the germline V gene, CDR1 is SEHNR and CDR2 is FQNEAQ (reference sequence). Written as DNA, the CDR3 is TGTGCCAGCAGCTTGACTAGTGCGCGCGGTTTTACGCAATATTTT. Its translation is CASSLTSARGFTQYF.

The chain has TRBV7-7 and TRBJ2-3; tentatively, D is TRBD2 (6 bases). This CDR3 comprises 14 residues. Trimming took 5 bases from V and 6 from J, leaving 15 bases between them. Germline V gene lookup returns CDR1 SSHAT and CDR2 FNYEAQ (reference sequence). CDR3 DNA: TGTGCCAGCAGCCGAGCGGGCAACCCCGATACGCAGTATTTT. This sequence encodes CASSRAGNPDTQYF.

On this clonotype: Without the conserved terminal phenylalanine or tryptophan, this CDR3 likely stems from a read error. The gene calls are TRBV7-3 and TRBJ2-3; D gene uncertain. The DNA matches TRBJ1-5 better at its end, which makes the J call doubtful. This CDR3 is built from 13 residues. Germline CDR1 is SGHTA and CDR2 is FQGTGA. In nucleotides, the CDR3 is TGTGCCAGCGGGGAAGCGGGCACAGATGCGCAGCATTAT. Translated: CASGEAGTDAQHY.

The chain carries TRBV19 and TRBJ2-1; D is perhaps TRBD1 or TRBD2 (6 bases each). Germline loops: CDR1 LNHDA, CDR2 SQIVND (reference sequence). Trimming removed 9 bases from V and 11 bases from J, with 29 bases in between. This CDR3 spans 16 amino acids. The CDR3 sequence is CASSLGGGNGQEQQFF. CDR3 DNA: TGTGCCAGCAGCCTGGGGGGCGGAAACGGTCAGGAGCAGCAGTTCTTC.

This sequence joins TRBV29-1 and TRBJ2-2; D gene ambiguous. V dropped 3 bases and J dropped 1 base, with 9 bases sitting between them. The CDR3 covers 14 residues. Germline V gene lookup returns CDR1 SQVTM and CDR2 ANQGSEA. CDR3 sequence (DNA): TGCAGCGTTGAGGTGCAGGAGAACACCGGGGAGCTGTTTTTT. It specifies CSVEVQENTGELFF.

V gene TRBV11-2 combines with J gene TRBJ2-1, with D perhaps TRBD2 (6 bases). Per germline, CDR1 SGHAT and CDR2 FQNNGV. Between the trimmed V and J ends, which lost 2 bases and 7 bases, there was a span of 12 bases. There are 14 residues in the CDR3. In DNA form, the CDR3 reads TGTGCCAGCAGCTTACGCGAGGAGGGAAATGAGCAGTTCTTC. Protein: CASSLREEGNEQFF.

This clonotype appeared many times. The chain uses TRBV20-1 and TRBJ2-4; possibly TRBD2 for D (6 bases). The CDR3 is 13 amino acids. Germline CDR1 and CDR2: DFQATT and SNEGSKA (reference sequence). The ends were cut back, 6 bases at V and 7 bases at J, with 16 bases in the middle. Here the CDR3 reads CSARMEGGNIQYF. CDR3 nucleotide sequence: TGCAGTGCAAGGATGGAGGGTGGGAACATTCAGTACTTC.

The gene calls are TRBV7-9 and TRBJ1-2, with a tentative D call TRBD1 (5 bases). CDR3 size: 16 residues. The germline CDR1 and CDR2 sequences are SEHNR and FQNEAQ (reference sequence). Between the trimmed V and J ends, which lost 4 bases and 8 bases, there was a span of 23 bases. The CDR3 nucleotides read TGTGCCAGCAGCTCACCGGGTAGCTACGGGGCCAACGGCTACACCTTC. It translates to CASSSPGSYGANGYTF.

The chain uses TRBV2 and TRBJ2-7, with D possibly matching TRBD2 (7 bases). V was clipped by 8 bases and J by 2 bases, with 19 bases between them. The germline gives CDR1 SNHLY, CDR2 FYNNEI. The CDR3 runs 15 residues. CDR3 amino acids: CASGDGGGGAYEQYF. The CDR3 DNA is TGTGCCAGCGGGGACGGGGGCGGGGGAGCCTACGAGCAGTACTTC.

V gene TRBV11-2 combines with J gene TRBJ2-3, with 7 positions matching TRBD1. Germline assignment: CDR1 SGHAT and CDR2 FQNNGV. V shed 2 bases and J 4 bases; nucleotides not matched to a gene: 6. The CDR3 totals 15 residues. The CDR3 reads CASSLKGGVADTQYF. The CDR3 bases are TGTGCCAGCAGCTTAAAAGGGGGCGTCGCAGATACGCAGTATTTT.

The rearrangement uses TRBV5-4 and TRBJ2-3; possibly TRBD2 for D (6 bases). This CDR3 is built from 14 residues. V shed 2 bases and J shed 8 bases, with 15 bases lying between them. Germline V gene sequence: CDR1 SGHNT, CDR2 YYREEE (reference sequence). The CDR3: CASSFSSEWGTQYF. DNA of the CDR3: TGTGCCAGCAGCTTTTCTAGCGAGTGGGGTACGCAGTATTTT.

J is TRBJ1-1 and V is TRBV13; a possible D gene is TRBD1 (5 bases). The CDR3 extends over 14 amino acids. Trimming cost V 1 base and J 4 bases, with 10 bases left between them. The germline V gene encodes CDR1 PRHDT and CDR2 FYEKMQ (reference sequence). CDR3 nucleotide sequence: TGTGCCAGCAGCTTAGAGGTGGGGACCACTGAAGCTTTCTTT. It is translated as CASSLEVGTTEAFF.

A word on this clonotype: Likely a read error: the CDR3 ends without its conserved phenylalanine or tryptophan. The DNA is omitted, as the CDR3 cannot be located on it reliably, and the CDR3 follows TCRdb's listing. The chain links TRBV7-2 to TRBJ2-4; the table's D call TRBD1 went unverified against the DNA. Germline assignment: CDR1 SGHTA and CDR2 FQGNSA. Including both end residues, the CDR3 is 12 amino acids long. This CDR3 is CASGGTGNIHYV.

The chain carries TRBV7-2 and TRBJ2-3; no firm D call. This CDR3 comprises 14 residues. Trimming left V 0 bases short and J 15 bases short, with 19 bases between. The germline CDR1 and CDR2 sequences are SGHTA and FQGNSA. CDR3 nucleotide sequence: TGTGCCAGCAGCTTAGCGGGCGGTCCGGATACGCGCTATTTT. This gives the protein CASSLAGGPDTRYF.

This clonotype was counted between two and nine times. V gene TRBV5-4 combines with J gene TRBJ2-5, with a possible D match to TRBD2 (6 bases). Germline CDR1 SGHNT, CDR2 YYREEE (reference sequence). V lost 10 bases to trimming and J lost 5 bases, with 15 bases between them. The CDR3 spans 12 residues. CDR3 amino acids: CAGSFTSETQYF. The CDR3 DNA reads as TGTGCCGGAAGCTTTACTAGCGAGACCCAGTACTTC. Full variable domain (missing parts from reference TRBV5-4 and TRBJ2-5): ETGVTQSPTHLIKTRGQQVTLRCSSQSGHNTVSWYQQALGQGPQFIFQYYREEENGRGNFPPRFSGLQFPNYSSELNVNALELDDSALYLCAGSFTSETQYFGPGTRLLVL.